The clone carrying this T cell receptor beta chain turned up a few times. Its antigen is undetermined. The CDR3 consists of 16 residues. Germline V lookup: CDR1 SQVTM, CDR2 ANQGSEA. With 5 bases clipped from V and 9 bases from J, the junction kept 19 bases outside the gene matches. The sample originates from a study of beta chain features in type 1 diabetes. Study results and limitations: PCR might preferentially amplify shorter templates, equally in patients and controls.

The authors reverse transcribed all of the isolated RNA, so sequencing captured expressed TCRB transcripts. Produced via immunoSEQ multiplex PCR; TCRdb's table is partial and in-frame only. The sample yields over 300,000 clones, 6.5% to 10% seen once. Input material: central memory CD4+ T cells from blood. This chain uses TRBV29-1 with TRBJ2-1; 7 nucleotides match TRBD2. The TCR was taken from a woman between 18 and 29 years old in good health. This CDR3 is CSVFLGAGGSGSEQFF. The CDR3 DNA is TGCAGCGTTTTCCTTGGTGCTGGCGGGAGTGGGAGTGAGCAGTTCTTC.